This T cell receptor beta chain originates from a study of T-cell memory formation after mild COVID-19. A 5'RACE reaction primed in the constant segment made cDNA libraries of TCR alpha and TCR beta, and these carried sample barcodes and UMIs. TCRdb called the 5' RACE reads again in MiXCR, with one record for every CDR3 protein. Of about 360,000 distinct CDR3 sequences in the sample, 13% to 15% were seen once. In germline, CDR1 is MDHEN, CDR2 SYDVKM. This CDR3 contains 15 residues. V dropped 2 bases and J dropped 1 base, with 9 bases sitting between them. The chain combines TRBV28 with TRBJ2-1, with D unresolved. The source material was PBMCs or a T cell subset sorted from them (not recorded which). The source is a man between 18 and 35 years old who had mild COVID-19 (a few samples of this study predate the infection). Cell type and time point are not known. The CDR3 DNA follows: TGTGCCAGCAGTTTAATCTCCGATTCCTACAATGAGCAGTTCTTC. Its translation: CASSLISDSYNEQFF.